This T cell receptor beta chain was documented in a study of shared clonotypes between healthy human individuals. Study-wide results and caveats: An anticipated effect of sequencing depth on clonotype sharing among donors was recognized.

In the CD4+ fraction, cells were divided into CD45RA+ naive and CD45RA-negative memory subsets. Note on this clone: Its antigen is unknown.

V was pared by 5 bases and J by 1 base, with 8 bases between. Germline CDR1 and CDR2: MDHEN and SYDVKM. CDR3 length equals 13 residues. Sequencing was performed with immunoSEQ multiplex PCR; in TCRdb, only in-frame clones are kept and a portion is missing. This sample has 2 million to 2.5 million clones, with under 97% found just once. This sequence originates from a young man in good health. Material for sequencing was naive CD4+ T cells sorted from blood. Subset denoted: CD45RA+ positively selected. The gene calls are TRBV28 and TRBJ2-5; D might be TRBD1 (5 bases). CDR3: CASSQGGQETQYF. CDR3 coding DNA: TGTGCCAGCAGTCAGGGCGGCCAAGAGACCCAGTACTTC.